This T cell receptor beta chain was sequenced for a study of blood T cell repertoires in COVID-19. As for the study in general: The samples span acute and convalescent COVID-19 from the United States, Italy and Spain. T cells, B-cell-depleted T cells, or PBMCs supplied cDNA or gDNA.

Original methodology: Amplification from reference gene primers served as the basis for estimated nucleated cell counts. The method was immunoSEQ multiplex PCR; TCRdb's version includes in-frame clones alone and lacks a portion of them. The D gene and trimming were derived from the DNA, and the V and J assignments and clone size from that table. The table has about 69,000 clones, roughly 89% seen once. This TCR was sampled from a man aged 45-65 years with acute or convalescent COVID-19. The specimen sequenced was peripheral blood.

Written as DNA, the CDR3 is TGTGCCAGCAGTGAAAGGGGACAGGGGTCCGGGGAGCTGTTTTTT. It yields the protein CASSERGQGSGELFF. This chain connects TRBV2 to TRBJ2-2; 10 bases map to TRBD1. CDR3 size: 15 residues. Germline V gene data show CDR1 as SNHLY and CDR2 as FYNNEI. With V trimmed by 2 bases and J by 6 bases, 3 bases remained unmatched.